The T cell receptor beta chain under discussion was sequenced for a study of early T cells in non-severe SARS-CoV-2 infection. The V and J ends lost 7 bases and 4 bases respectively, with 11 bases between them. This CDR3 region has 13 residues. From the 5' RACE reads, TCRdb called clonotypes with MiXCR, one entry per CDR3 protein. The sample holds some 91,000 distinct CDR3 sequences, approximately 11% seen once. The specimen comprised whole blood, sampled at baseline. The chain uses TRBV12-3 or TRBV12-4 and TRBJ2-1; possible D gene TRBD2, 5 bases. This receptor was taken from an adult who was a healthcare worker with PCR-confirmed SARS-CoV-2 infection or an uninfected control (not recorded which). CDR3 region: CASTPGLYNEQFF. The DNA for the CDR3 is TGTGCCAGCACCCCTGGACTTTACAATGAGCAGTTCTTC.